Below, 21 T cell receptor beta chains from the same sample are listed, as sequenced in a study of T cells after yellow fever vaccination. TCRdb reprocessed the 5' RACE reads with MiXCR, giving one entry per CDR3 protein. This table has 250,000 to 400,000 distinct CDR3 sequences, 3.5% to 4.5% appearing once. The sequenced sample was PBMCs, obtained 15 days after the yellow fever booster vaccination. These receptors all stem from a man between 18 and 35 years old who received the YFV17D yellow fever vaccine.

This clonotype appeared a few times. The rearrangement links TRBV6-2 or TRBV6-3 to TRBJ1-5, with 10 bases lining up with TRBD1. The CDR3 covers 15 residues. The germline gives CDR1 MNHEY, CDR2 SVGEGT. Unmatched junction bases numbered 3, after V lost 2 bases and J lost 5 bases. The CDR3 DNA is TGTGCCAGCAGTTACGTGGGGACAGGGGATCAGCCCCAGCATTTT. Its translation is CASSYVGTGDQPQHF.

This CDR3 reads CASSLGGTSGEETQYF. The CDR3 region has the DNA TGTGCCAGCAGCTTAGGGGGGACTAGCGGTGAAGAGACCCAGTACTTC. The chain combines TRBV7-9 with TRBJ2-5; TRBD2 matches 11 bases. The CDR3 loop spans 16 amino acids. Looked up from germline, CDR1 is SEHNR and CDR2 is FQNEAQ (reference sequence). V shed 1 base and J 3 bases; nucleotides not matched to a gene: 4.

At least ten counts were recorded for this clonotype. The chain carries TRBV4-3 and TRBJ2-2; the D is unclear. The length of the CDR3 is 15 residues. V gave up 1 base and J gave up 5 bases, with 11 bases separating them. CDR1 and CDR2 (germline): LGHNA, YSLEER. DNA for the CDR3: TGCGCCAGCAGCCAAGTATCTAGTATAACCGGGGAGCTGTTTTTT. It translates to CASSQVSSITGELFF.

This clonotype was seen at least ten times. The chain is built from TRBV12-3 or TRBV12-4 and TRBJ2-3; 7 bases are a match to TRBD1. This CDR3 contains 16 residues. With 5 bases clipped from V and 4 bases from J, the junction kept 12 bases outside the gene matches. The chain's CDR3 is CASSVTRTGVADTQYF. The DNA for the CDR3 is TGTGCCAGCAGTGTGACTCGAACAGGGGTAGCAGATACGCAGTATTTT.

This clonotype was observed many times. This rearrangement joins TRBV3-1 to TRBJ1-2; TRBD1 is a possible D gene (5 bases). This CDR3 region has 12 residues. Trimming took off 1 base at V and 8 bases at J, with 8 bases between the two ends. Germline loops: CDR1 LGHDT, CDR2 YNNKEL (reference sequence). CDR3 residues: CASSQGGEGYTF. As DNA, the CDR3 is TGTGCCAGCAGCCAAGGAGGGGAAGGCTACACCTTC.

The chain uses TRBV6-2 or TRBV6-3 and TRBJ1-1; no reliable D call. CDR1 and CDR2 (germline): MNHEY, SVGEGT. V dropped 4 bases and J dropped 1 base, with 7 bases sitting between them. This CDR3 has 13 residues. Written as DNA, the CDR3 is TGTGCCAGCAGTTTTGTACCGAACACTGAAGCTTTCTTT. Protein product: CASSFVPNTEAFF.

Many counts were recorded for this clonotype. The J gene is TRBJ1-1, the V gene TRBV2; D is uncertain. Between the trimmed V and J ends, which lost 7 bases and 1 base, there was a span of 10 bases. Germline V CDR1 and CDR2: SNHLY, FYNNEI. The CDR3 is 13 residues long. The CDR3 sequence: CASKPAGNTEAFF. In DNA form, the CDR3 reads TGTGCCAGCAAGCCCGCGGGGAACACTGAAGCTTTCTTT.

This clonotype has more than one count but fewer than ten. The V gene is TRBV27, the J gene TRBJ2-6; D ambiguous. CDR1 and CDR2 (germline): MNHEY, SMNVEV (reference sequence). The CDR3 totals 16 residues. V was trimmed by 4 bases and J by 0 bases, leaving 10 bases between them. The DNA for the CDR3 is TGTGCCAGCAGTTCCCAGTTCCTCTCTGGGGCCAACGTCCTGACTTTC. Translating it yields CASSSQFLSGANVLTF.

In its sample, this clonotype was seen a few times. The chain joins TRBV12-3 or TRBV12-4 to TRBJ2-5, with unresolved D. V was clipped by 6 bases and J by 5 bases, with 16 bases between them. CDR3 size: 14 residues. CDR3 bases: TGTGCCAGCAGAACGAACCTTGGGATGGAGACCCAGTACTTC. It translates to CASRTNLGMETQYF.

The CDR3 here is CASSLAADSPLHF. CDR3 bases: TGTGCCAGCAGCTTAGCGGCAGATTCACCCCTCCACTTT. The chain joins TRBV7-2 to TRBJ1-6; D not resolved. Deletions cut 0 bases from V and 8 bases from J, with 5 bases between. Germline values: CDR1 SGHTA, CDR2 FQGNSA. The CDR3 consists of 13 residues.

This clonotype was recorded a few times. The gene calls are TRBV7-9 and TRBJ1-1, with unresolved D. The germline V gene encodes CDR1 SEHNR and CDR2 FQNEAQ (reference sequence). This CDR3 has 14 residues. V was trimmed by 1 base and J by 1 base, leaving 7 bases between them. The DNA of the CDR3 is TGTGCCAGCAGCTTAGAGGCGGCGAACACTGAAGCTTTCTTT. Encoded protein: CASSLEAANTEAFF.

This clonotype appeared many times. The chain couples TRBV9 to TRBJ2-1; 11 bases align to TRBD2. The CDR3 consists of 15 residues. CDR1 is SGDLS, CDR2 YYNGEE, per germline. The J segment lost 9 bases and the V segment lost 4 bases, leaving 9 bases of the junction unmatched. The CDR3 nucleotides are TGTGCCAGCAGCCCCTACGTAGCGGGGGGGGGTGAGCAGTTCTTC. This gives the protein CASSPYVAGGGEQFF.

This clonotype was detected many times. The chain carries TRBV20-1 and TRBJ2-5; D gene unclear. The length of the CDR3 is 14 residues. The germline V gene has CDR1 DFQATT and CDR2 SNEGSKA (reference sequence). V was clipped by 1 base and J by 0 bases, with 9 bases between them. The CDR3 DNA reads TGCAGTGCTAGAGTTCAATTGTACCAAGAGACCCAGTACTTC. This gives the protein CSARVQLYQETQYF.

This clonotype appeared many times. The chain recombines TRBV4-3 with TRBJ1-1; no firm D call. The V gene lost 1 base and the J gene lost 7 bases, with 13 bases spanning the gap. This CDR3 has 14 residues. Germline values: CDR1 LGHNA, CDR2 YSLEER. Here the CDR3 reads CASSQVEGFGEAFF. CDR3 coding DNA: TGCGCCAGCAGCCAAGTGGAGGGCTTCGGTGAAGCTTTCTTT.

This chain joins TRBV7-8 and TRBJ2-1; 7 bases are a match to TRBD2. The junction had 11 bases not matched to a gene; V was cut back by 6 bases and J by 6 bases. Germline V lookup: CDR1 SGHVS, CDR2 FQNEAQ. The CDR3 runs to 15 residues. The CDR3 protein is CASRVLADLVNEQFF. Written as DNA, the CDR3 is TGTGCCAGCAGGGTTCTAGCGGACCTTGTCAATGAGCAGTTCTTC.

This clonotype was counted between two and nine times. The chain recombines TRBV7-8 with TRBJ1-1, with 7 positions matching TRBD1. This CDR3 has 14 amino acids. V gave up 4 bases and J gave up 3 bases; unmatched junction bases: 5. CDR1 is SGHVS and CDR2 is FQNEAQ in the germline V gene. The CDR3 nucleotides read TGTGCCAGCAGCTCGCCAGGGGGGCACACTGAAGCTTTCTTT. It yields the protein CASSSPGGHTEAFF.

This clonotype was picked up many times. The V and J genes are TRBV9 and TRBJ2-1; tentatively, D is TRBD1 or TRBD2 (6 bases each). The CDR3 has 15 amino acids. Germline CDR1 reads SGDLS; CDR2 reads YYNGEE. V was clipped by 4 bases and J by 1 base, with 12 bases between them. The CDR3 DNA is TGTGCCAGCAGCCAAGAGGGGGGTTCCTACAATGAGCAGTTCTTC. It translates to CASSQEGGSYNEQFF.

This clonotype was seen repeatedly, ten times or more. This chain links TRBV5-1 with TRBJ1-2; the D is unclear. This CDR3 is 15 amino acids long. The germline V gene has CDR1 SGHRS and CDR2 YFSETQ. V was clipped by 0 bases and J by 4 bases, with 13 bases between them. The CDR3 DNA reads TGCGCCAGCAGCTTGGACAGCGGCCAGTTCTATGGCTACACCTTC. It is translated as CASSLDSGQFYGYTF.

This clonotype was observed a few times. The CDR3: CASIPNVGVNTEAFF. The DNA for the CDR3 is TGTGCCAGCATTCCCAACGTCGGCGTTAACACTGAAGCTTTCTTT. The chain employs TRBV6-6 and TRBJ1-1; D is ambiguous. Trimming removed 7 bases from V and 2 bases from J, with 17 bases in between. Germline-derived CDR1 and CDR2 are MNHNY and SVGAGI (reference sequence). This CDR3 region has 15 residues.

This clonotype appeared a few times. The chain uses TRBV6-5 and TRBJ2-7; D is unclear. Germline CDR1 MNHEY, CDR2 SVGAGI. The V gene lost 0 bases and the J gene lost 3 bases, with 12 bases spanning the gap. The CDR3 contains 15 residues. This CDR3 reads CASSYSNRHFYEQYF. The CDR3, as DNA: TGTGCCAGCAGTTACTCCAACCGGCACTTCTACGAGCAGTACTTC.

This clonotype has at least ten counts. CDR3 sequence reads: CSALGQGRDTEAFF. The CDR3 DNA follows: TGCAGTGCCCTCGGACAGGGGCGGGACACTGAAGCTTTCTTT. The gene calls are TRBV20-1 and TRBJ1-1; 9 nucleotides agree with TRBD1. V gave up 6 bases and J gave up 3 bases; unmatched junction bases: 8. The V gene's germline CDR1 is DFQATT and CDR2 SNEGSKA (reference sequence). The CDR3 totals 14 residues.